Below are 6 T cell receptor beta chains sequenced from a single sample in a study of lymphopenia after photon versus proton radiotherapy. Some clones are missing from TCRdb's copy, which holds only in-frame ones; the method was immunoSEQ multiplex PCR. The sample has 25,000 to 30,000 clones; around 81% are singletons. The sample was peripheral blood, taken from a patient treated with photon-based radiotherapy. Receptor source: a man aged 50 or older with gastric cancer.

The J gene is TRBJ2-1, the V gene TRBV7-3; no reliable D call. The V and J ends lost 1 base and 6 bases respectively, with 7 bases between them. Germline V gives CDR1 SGHTA, CDR2 FQGTGA. The CDR3 is made up of 13 amino acids. CDR3: CASSLISGNEQFF. As DNA, the CDR3 is TGTGCCAGCAGCTTAATTTCCGGCAATGAGCAGTTCTTC.

The gene calls are TRBV10-3 and TRBJ2-7, with no clear D. Germline assignment: CDR1 ENHRY and CDR2 SYGVKD. The CDR3 sequence is 8 residues long. Trimming took 7 bases from V and 9 from J, leaving 4 bases between them. The CDR3 sequence is CAINRQYF. The CDR3 bases are TGTGCCATCAATCGGCAGTACTTC.

This clone was observed a handful of times. The V and J genes are TRBV7-9 and TRBJ2-5, with 8 bases fitting TRBD2. Per the germline V gene, CDR1 is SEHNR and CDR2 is FQNEAQ (reference sequence). The CDR3 has 17 amino acids. V trimming: 5 bases; J trimming: 1 base; junction bases outside the gene matches: 12. Written as DNA, the CDR3 is TGTGCCAGCAGCCGTATAGGACTAGCAGGTGCCCAAGAGACCCAGTACTTC. This codes for CASSRIGLAGAQETQYF.

J is TRBJ1-2 and V is TRBV5-6; 7 bases agree with TRBD1. This CDR3 is built from 13 residues. Germline values: CDR1 SGHDT, CDR2 YYEEEE. J gave up 8 bases and V 1 base, and 5 bases lay outside the gene matches. CDR3 in amino acids: CASSLRQGEGYTF. Here the CDR3 DNA reads TGTGCCAGCAGCTTGCGGCAGGGGGAGGGCTACACCTTC.

CDR3 region: CASSAERLAPSNTGELFF. CDR3 sequence (DNA): TGTGCCAGTAGTGCCGAACGACTAGCGCCTTCGAACACCGGGGAGCTGTTTTTT. The chain employs TRBV19 and TRBJ2-2; TRBD2 agrees at 8 bases. V lost 5 bases to trimming and J lost 0 bases; unmatched junction nucleotides: 11. The germline gives CDR1 LNHDA, CDR2 SQIVND (reference sequence). The CDR3 has 18 amino acids.

The chain joins TRBV27 to TRBJ2-3, with unresolved D. This CDR3 is built from 16 residues. Germline loops: CDR1 MNHEY, CDR2 SMNVEV (reference sequence). Trimming left V 3 bases short and J 1 base short, with 14 bases between. The CDR3 region has the DNA TGTGCCAGCAGTTTTCCGGGTCTGGACGGCACAGATACGCAGTATTTT. Residues: CASSFPGLDGTDTQYF.